The present entry profiles one T cell receptor beta chain with its context. Per the germline V gene, CDR1 is SGHRS and CDR2 is YFSETQ. Trimming took 4 bases from V and 7 from J, leaving 12 bases between them. The CDR3 totals 13 residues. Criteria for exclusion of patients were uncontrolled infection, other autoimmune disease, pregnancy or lactation. This sample is drawn from a study of T cells in Graves' hyperthyroidism and ophthalmopathy. Amplification of TCR beta CDR3 regions used RNA as the template. TCR CDR3 regions were first amplified by RT-PCR with HTBI primers. One entry per CDR3 protein, called by TCRdb with MiXCR from the multiplex PCR reads. The sample contains about 360,000 distinct CDR3 sequences, more than 20% of which appear only once.

The sample comprised blood. The clonotype comes from a man between 45 and 60 years old with Graves' hyperthyroidism. J is TRBJ2-1 and V is TRBV5-1; D is unresolved. CDR3 in DNA: TGCGCCAGCAGCCCTATTATGGTGAATGAGCAGTTCTTC. This sequence encodes CASSPIMVNEQFF.